The 2 T cell receptor beta chains below were found in one sample sequenced in a study of identical twins. TCRdb ran MiXCR on the 5' RACE reads and lists one entry per CDR3 protein. Of hundreds of thousands of distinct CDR3 sequences listed, 9% to 15% are singletons. This sample also belongs to another study, concerning yellow fever vaccine responses in identical twins.

Specimen: PBMCs. These receptors all come from a woman aged 18-29 years in good health.

The chain employs TRBV29-1 and TRBJ2-3; 16 nucleotides match TRBD2. This CDR3 spans 17 amino acids. V shed 7 bases, J shed 0 bases, and the junction held 7 bases outside the gene matches. CDR1 SQVTM and CDR2 ANQGSEA come from the germline V gene. The CDR3 DNA sequence: TGCAGCGCCACCGGGACTAGCGGGGGGGCCAGCACAGATACGCAGTATTTT. This codes for CSATGTSGGASTDTQYF.

This clonotype was recorded at least ten times. CDR3 region: CSVASGPKDTQYF. CDR3 DNA sequence: TGCAGCGTCGCTAGCGGGCCTAAAGATACGCAGTATTTT. The rearrangement joins TRBV29-1 to TRBJ2-3; 8 positions agree with TRBD2. CDR3 length: 13 amino acids. CDR1 is SQVTM and CDR2 is ANQGSEA in the germline V gene. V lost 6 bases to trimming and J lost 5 bases; unmatched junction nucleotides: 7.